This T cell receptor (beta chain) was identified during a study of blood T cells in healthy people across ages. The study recruited healthy Caucasian donors from Russia who were aged about 6 to 95. Germline trimming cut 1 base from V and 13 bases from J; bases unmatched to any gene: 7. CDR1 is LGHDT, CDR2 YNNKEL, per germline (reference sequence). The CDR3 has 13 residues. A second PCR of 7 to 11 cycles used a sample-barcoded 5' primer and a J-beta primer mix. The template-switch adaptor was a 5' adaptor with 12 random nucleotides. It tagged each cDNA molecule. MiXCR was run by TCRdb on the 5' RACE reads, yielding one entry per CDR3 protein. The data contain about 650,000 distinct CDR3 sequences, around 52% of them seen just once; the ten biggest clones take up 13%.

Sequencing input: blood. This chain joins TRBV3-1 and TRBJ2-1, with TRBD2 identical over 7 bases. The TCR was taken from a woman of 80 years or more in good health. The CDR3 region is CASSQGGSRSQFF. The CDR3 DNA reads as TGTGCCAGCAGCCAAGGCGGGAGCCGCTCACAGTTCTTC.